The 8 T cell receptor beta chains below were found in one sample sequenced in a study of blood T cell repertoires in COVID-19. Sequencing was performed with immunoSEQ multiplex PCR; in TCRdb, only in-frame clones are kept and a portion is missing. The table records 130,000 or so clones, about 91% of them present only once. What was sequenced was peripheral blood. The receptors here all came from a man between 45 and 60 years old with acute or convalescent COVID-19.

The gene calls are TRBV23-1 and TRBJ1-1; the match to TRBD1 covers 10 bases. TRBV23-1 is known as an ORF, though its function is uncertain. CDR3 size: 14 residues. V gave up 11 bases and J gave up 5 bases; unmatched junction bases: 11. The CDR3: CAEGVDRGSTEAFF. The CDR3 DNA sequence: TGCGCCGAGGGTGTGGACAGGGGGTCTACTGAAGCTTTCTTT.

The chain uses TRBV9 and TRBJ2-1; D is perhaps TRBD1 (5 bases). The germline CDR1 and CDR2 sequences are SGDLS and YYNGEE. The CDR3 has 13 amino acids. With 0 bases removed from V and 12 bases from J, the gap between germline ends came to 13 bases. The CDR3, as DNA: TGTGCCAGCAGCGTAGGATCGGAAAGGGGGCAGTTCTTC. The encoded protein is CASSVGSERGQFF.

This clone was found a few times. The CDR3 nucleotides are TGTGCCAGCAGTAACGCTCAACAGACTGAAGCTTTCTTT. This translates into CASSNAQQTEAFF. The V and J genes are TRBV27 and TRBJ1-1; D gene ambiguous. CDR1 and CDR2 (germline): MNHEY, SMNVEV (reference sequence). The CDR3 is made up of 13 amino acids. V was pared by 5 bases and J by 5 bases, with 12 bases between.

The chain links TRBV7-8 to TRBJ2-3; the D gene is possibly TRBD1 (6 bases). The CDR3 extends over 17 amino acids. The V end was cut by 4 bases, the J end by 0 bases, with 17 bases between. The germline gives CDR1 SGHVS, CDR2 FQNEAQ. The CDR3 here is CASSYIQGARSTDTQYF. As DNA, the CDR3 is TGTGCCAGCAGCTATATACAGGGAGCCCGTAGCACAGATACGCAGTATTTT.

V and J are TRBV5-6 and TRBJ2-2; possibly TRBD1 for D (5 bases). Germline lookup yields CDR1 SGHDT and CDR2 YYEEEE. The CDR3 loop spans 16 amino acids. Trimming stripped 0 bases from V and 2 bases from J, with 11 bases between. The CDR3 sequence is CASSLAGYVNTGELFF. The DNA for the CDR3 is TGTGCCAGCAGCTTGGCAGGGTACGTAAACACCGGGGAGCTGTTTTTT.

The chain carries TRBV7-2 and TRBJ1-1; 8 bases are a match to TRBD1. Germline V gives CDR1 SGHTA, CDR2 FQGNSA. Trimming cost V 2 bases and J 4 bases; bases outside gene matches: 3. CDR3 length: 14 amino acids. CDR3: CASSLITGGTEAFF. In nucleotides, the CDR3 is TGTGCCAGCAGCTTAATAACAGGGGGCACTGAAGCTTTCTTT.

The chain couples TRBV7-2 to TRBJ2-7; maybe TRBD1 (6 bases). With 3 bases removed from V and 0 bases from J, the gap between germline ends came to 15 bases. The germline V gene has CDR1 SGHTA and CDR2 FQGNSA. The length of the CDR3 is 16 residues. The CDR3 here is CASSFLRQALSYEQYF. CDR3 bases: TGTGCCAGCAGCTTTCTCCGACAGGCGCTCTCCTACGAGCAGTACTTC. Based on the CDR3 plus reference TRBV7-2 and TRBJ2-7, the full variable domain is GAGVSQSPSNKVTEKGKDVELRCDPISGHTALYWYRQSLGQGLEFLIYFQGNSAPDKSGLPSDRFSAERTGGSVSTLTIQRTQQEDSAVYLCASSFLRQALSYEQYFGPGTRLTVT.

The V call is TRBV14, the J call TRBJ1-6; perhaps TRBD1 as D (6 bases). The germline V gene encodes CDR1 SGHDN and CDR2 FVKESK. CDR3 size: 14 residues. Trimming took off 8 bases at V and 5 bases at J, with 13 bases between the two ends. The CDR3 loop reads CASRPTGNNSPLHF. The DNA of the CDR3 is TGTGCCAGCCGTCCGACAGGAAATAATTCACCCCTCCACTTT.